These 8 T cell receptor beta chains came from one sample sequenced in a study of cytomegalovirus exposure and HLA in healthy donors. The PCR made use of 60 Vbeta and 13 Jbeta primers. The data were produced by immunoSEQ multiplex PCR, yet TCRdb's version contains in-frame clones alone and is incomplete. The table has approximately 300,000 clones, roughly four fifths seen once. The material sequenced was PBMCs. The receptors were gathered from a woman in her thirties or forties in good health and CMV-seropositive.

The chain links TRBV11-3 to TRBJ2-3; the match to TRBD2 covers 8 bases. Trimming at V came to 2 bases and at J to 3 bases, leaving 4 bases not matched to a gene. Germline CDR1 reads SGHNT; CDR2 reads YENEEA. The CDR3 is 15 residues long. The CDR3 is CASSLWLAGTDTQYF. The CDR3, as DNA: TGTGCCAGCAGCTTATGGCTAGCGGGTACAGATACGCAGTATTTT. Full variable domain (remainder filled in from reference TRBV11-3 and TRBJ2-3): EAGVVQSPRYKIIEKKQPVAFWCNPISGHNTLYWYLQNLGQGPELLIRYENEEAVDDSQLPKDRFSAERLKGVDSTLKIQPAELGDSAVYLCASSLWLAGTDTQYFGPGTRLTVL.

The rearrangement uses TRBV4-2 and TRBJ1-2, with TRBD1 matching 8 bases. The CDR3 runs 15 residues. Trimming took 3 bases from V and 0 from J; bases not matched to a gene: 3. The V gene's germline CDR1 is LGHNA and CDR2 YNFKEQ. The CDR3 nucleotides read TGTGCCAGCAGCCAGACAGGGGCAACTAACTATGGCTACACCTTC. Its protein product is CASSQTGATNYGYTF.

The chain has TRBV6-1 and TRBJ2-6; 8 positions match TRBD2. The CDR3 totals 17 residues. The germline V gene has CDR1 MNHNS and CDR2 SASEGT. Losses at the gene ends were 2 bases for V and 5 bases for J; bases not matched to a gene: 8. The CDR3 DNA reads TGTGCCAGCAGTGAAAGGGGGAGCGGGAGCTGGGCCAACGTCCTGACTTTC. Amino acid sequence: CASSERGSGSWANVLTF.

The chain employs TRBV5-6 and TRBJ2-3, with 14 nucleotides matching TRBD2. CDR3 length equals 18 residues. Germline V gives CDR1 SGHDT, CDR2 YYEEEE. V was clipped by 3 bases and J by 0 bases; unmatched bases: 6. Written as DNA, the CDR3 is TGTGCCAGCAGCTGGGGACTAGCGGGAGCGGTAAGCACAGATACGCAGTATTTT. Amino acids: CASSWGLAGAVSTDTQYF.

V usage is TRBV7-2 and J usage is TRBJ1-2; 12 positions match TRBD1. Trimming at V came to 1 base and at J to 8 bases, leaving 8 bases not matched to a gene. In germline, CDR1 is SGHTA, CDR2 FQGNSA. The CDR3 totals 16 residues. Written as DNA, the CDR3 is TGTGCCAGCAGCTTAGTGTCGGGACAGGGGGCTTACGGCTACACCTTC. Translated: CASSLVSGQGAYGYTF.

The CDR3: CATRGTAGNTIYF. The DNA of the CDR3 is TGTGCCACCAGAGGGACAGCTGGAAACACCATATATTTT. The chain recombines TRBV15 with TRBJ1-3; 7 nucleotides line up with TRBD1. V dropped 6 bases and J dropped 2; count of bases not matched to a gene: 1. This CDR3 contains 13 residues. Germline assignment: CDR1 LNHNV and CDR2 YYDKDF (reference sequence).

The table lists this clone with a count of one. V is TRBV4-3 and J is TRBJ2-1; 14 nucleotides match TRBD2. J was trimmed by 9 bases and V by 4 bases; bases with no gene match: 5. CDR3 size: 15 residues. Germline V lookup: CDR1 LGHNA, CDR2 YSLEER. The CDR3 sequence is CASSPGTSGSSEQFF. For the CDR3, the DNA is TGCGCCAGCAGCCCTGGGACTAGCGGGAGCAGTGAGCAGTTCTTC.

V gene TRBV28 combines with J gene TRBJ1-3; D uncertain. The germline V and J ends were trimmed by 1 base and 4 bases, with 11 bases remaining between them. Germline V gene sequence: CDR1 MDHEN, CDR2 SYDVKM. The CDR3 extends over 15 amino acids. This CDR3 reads CASSLLRSTGNTIYF. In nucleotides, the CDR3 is TGTGCCAGCAGTTTATTACGAAGTACAGGAAACACCATATATTTT.